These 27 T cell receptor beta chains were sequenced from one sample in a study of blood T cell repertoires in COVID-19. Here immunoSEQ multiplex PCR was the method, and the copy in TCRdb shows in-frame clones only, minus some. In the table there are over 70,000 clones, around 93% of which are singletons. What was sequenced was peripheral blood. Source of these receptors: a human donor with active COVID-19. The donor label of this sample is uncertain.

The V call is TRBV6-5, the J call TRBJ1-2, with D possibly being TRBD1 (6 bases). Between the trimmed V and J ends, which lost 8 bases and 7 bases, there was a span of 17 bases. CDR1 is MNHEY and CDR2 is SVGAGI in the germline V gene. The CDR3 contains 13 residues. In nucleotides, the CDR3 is TGTGCCAGCGGGCGGGGGGGCTTTCTTGGCTACACCTTC. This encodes CASGRGGFLGYTF.

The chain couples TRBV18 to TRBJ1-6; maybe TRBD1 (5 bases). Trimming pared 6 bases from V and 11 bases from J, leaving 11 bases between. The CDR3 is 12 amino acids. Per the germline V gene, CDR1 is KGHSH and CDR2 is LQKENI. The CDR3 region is CASSPDSAPLHF. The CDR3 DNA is TGTGCCAGCTCCCCTGACAGCGCACCCCTCCACTTT.

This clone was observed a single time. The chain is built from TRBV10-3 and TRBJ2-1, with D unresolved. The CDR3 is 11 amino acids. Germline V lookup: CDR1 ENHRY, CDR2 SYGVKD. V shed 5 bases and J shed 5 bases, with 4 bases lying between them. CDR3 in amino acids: CAISTNNEQFF. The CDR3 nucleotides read TGTGCCATCAGTACTAACAATGAGCAGTTCTTC.

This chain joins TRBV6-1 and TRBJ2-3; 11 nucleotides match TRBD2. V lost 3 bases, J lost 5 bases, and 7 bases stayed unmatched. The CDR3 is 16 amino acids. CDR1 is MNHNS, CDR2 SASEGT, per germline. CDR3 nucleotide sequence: TGTGCCAGCAGTGACCCTAGCGGGGGGATGGGAGATACGCAGTATTTT. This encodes CASSDPSGGMGDTQYF.

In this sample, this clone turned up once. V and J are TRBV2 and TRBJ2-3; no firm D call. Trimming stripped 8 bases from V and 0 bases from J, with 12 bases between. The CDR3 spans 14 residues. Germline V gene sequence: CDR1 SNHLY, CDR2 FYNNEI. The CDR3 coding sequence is TGTGCCAGCGGGCAGCTGTCTAGCACAGATACGCAGTATTTT. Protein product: CASGQLSSTDTQYF.

CDR3 in DNA: TGTGCCAGCAGTGAGCACTACAGGGGGGGAAGGTACGAGCAGTACTTC. As protein: CASSEHYRGGRYEQYF. This rearrangement joins TRBV2 to TRBJ2-7; D might be TRBD1 (8 bases). Trimming shortened V by 3 bases and J by 4 bases, and 19 bases separated the two germline ends. CDR1 SNHLY and CDR2 FYNNEI come from the germline V gene. The CDR3 sequence is 16 residues long. The complete variable domain, with remaining parts taken from reference TRBV2 and TRBJ2-7, reads EPEVTQTPSHQVTQMGQEVILRCVPISNHLYFYWYRQILGQKVEFLVSFYNNEISEKSEIFDDQFSVERPDGSNFTLKIRSTKLEDSAMYFCASSEHYRGGRYEQYFGPGTRLTVT.

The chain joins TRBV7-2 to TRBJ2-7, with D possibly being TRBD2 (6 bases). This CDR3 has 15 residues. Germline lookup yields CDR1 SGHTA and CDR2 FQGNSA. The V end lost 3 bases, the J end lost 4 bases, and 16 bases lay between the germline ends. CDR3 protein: CASSFRDWGNYEQYF. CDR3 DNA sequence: TGTGCCAGCAGCTTCAGGGACTGGGGAAATTACGAGCAGTACTTC.

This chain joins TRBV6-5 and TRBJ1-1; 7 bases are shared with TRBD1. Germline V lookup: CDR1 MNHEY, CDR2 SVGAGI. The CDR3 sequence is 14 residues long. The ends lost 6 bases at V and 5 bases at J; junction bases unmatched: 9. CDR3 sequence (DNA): TGTGCCAGCAGACGGGACAGTCCTCCGACTGAAGCTTTCTTT. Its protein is CASRRDSPPTEAFF.

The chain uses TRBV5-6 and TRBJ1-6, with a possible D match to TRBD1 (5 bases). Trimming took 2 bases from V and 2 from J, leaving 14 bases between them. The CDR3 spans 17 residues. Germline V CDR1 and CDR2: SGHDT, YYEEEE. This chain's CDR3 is CASSLSPGLTYNSPLHF. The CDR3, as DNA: TGTGCCAGCAGCTTATCCCCAGGGCTCACCTATAATTCACCCCTCCACTTT.

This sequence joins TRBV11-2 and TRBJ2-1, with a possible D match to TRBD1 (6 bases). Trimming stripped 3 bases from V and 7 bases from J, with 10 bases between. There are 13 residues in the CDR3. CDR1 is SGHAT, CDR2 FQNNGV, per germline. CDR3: CASSLDSINEQFF. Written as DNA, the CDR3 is TGTGCCAGCAGCTTGGACAGTATTAATGAGCAGTTCTTC.

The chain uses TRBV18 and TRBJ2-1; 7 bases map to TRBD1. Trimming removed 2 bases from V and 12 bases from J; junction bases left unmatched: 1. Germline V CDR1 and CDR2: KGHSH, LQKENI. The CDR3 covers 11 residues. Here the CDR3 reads CASSPGQVQFF. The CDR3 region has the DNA TGTGCCAGCTCACCAGGACAGGTGCAGTTCTTC.

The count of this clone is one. The CDR3 sequence is CASSWAGSGNTIYF. The CDR3 DNA is TGCGCCAGCAGCTGGGCTGGCTCTGGAAACACCATATATTTT. The rearrangement joins TRBV5-1 to TRBJ1-3; D is unclear. The germline V gene has CDR1 SGHRS and CDR2 YFSETQ. Trimming cost V 3 bases and J 0 bases, with 7 bases left between them. The CDR3 spans 14 residues.

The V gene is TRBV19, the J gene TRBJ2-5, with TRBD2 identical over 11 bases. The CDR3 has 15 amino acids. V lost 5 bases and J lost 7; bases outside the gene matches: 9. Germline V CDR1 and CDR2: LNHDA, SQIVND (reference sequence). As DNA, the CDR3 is TGTGCCAGTAGTTCCTTAGCGGGGGGGCCAGTGACCCAGTACTTC. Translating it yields CASSSLAGGPVTQYF.

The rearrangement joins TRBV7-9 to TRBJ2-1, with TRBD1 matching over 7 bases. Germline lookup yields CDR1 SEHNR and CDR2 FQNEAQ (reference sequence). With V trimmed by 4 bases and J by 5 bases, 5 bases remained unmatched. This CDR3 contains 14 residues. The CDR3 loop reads CASSYSGQNNEQFF. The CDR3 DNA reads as TGTGCCAGCAGCTACTCGGGACAGAACAATGAGCAGTTCTTC.

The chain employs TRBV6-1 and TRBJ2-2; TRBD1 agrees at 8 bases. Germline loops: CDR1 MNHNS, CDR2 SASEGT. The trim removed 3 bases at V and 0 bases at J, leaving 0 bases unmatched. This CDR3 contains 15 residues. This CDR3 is CASSEDRANTGELFF. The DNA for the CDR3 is TGTGCCAGCAGTGAGGACAGGGCGAACACCGGGGAGCTGTTTTTT.

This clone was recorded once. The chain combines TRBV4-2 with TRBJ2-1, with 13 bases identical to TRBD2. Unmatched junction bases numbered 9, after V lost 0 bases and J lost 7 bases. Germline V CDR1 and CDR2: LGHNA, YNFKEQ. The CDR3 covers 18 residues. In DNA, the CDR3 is TGTGCCAGCAGCCAAGAGCGTAGTGGACTAGCGGGGGTAAATGAGCAGTTCTTC. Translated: CASSQERSGLAGVNEQFF.

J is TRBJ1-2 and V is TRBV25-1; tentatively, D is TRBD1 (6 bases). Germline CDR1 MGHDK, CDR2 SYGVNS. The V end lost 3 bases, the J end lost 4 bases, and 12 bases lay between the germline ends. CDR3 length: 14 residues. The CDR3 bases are TGTGCCAGCAGTGATCCGGGAGGGGGCTATGGCTACACCTTC. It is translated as CASSDPGGGYGYTF.

The CDR3 loop is CATTKTGVMAGELFF. The CDR3 DNA reads as TGTGCCACGACAAAGACAGGGGTGATGGCCGGGGAGCTGTTTTTT. The chain employs TRBV24-1 and TRBJ2-2, with TRBD1 matching over 8 bases. Trimming at V came to 10 bases and at J to 6 bases, leaving 12 bases not matched to a gene. Germline V gene data show CDR1 as KGHDR and CDR2 as SFDVKD. The CDR3 has 15 amino acids.

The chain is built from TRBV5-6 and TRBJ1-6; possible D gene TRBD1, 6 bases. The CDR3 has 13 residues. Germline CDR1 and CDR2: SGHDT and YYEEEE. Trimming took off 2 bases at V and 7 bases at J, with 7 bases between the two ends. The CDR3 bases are TGTGCCAGCAGCTTTCAGGGGAATTCACCCCTCCACTTT. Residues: CASSFQGNSPLHF.

The CDR3 nucleotides are TGCGCCAGCAGTGGTTCAGGGGTAACCGGGGAGCTGTTTTTT. It translates to CASSGSGVTGELFF. V and J are TRBV10-1 and TRBJ2-2; D might be TRBD1 (6 bases). Germline assignment: CDR1 WNHNN and CDR2 SYGVQD (reference sequence). V lost 4 bases to trimming and J lost 5 bases, with 11 bases between them. The CDR3 is 14 residues long.

The CDR3 DNA reads TGTGCCAGTAGCTCCGGGACAGATCAATATTCACCCCTCCACTTT. This translates into CASSSGTDQYSPLHF. V gene TRBV19 combines with J gene TRBJ1-6, with 7 bases matching TRBD1. The CDR3 is 15 amino acids. Germline-derived CDR1 and CDR2 are LNHDA and SQIVND (reference sequence). With V trimmed by 6 bases and J by 8 bases, 10 bases remained unmatched.

Here the CDR3 DNA reads TGTGCCAGCAGCTTAGATGGGAGGGCGCTGAACACTGAAGCTTTCTTT. Encoded protein: CASSLDGRALNTEAFF. The chain joins TRBV11-2 to TRBJ1-1; D not certain. The CDR3 is 16 amino acids. Germline loops: CDR1 SGHAT, CDR2 FQNNGV. Trimming pared 0 bases from V and 0 bases from J, leaving 11 bases between. Looking up the rest from reference TRBV11-2 and TRBJ1-1 gives the full variable domain: EAGVAQSPRYKIIEKRQSVAFWCNPISGHATLYWYQQILGQGPKLLIQFQNNGVVDDSQLPKDRFSAERLKGVDSTLKIQPAKLEDSAVYLCASSLDGRALNTEAFFGQGTRLTVV.

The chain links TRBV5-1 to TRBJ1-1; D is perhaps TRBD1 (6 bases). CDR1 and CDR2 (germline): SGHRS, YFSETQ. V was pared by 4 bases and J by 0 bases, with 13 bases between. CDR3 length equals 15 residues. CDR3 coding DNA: TGCGCCAGCAGCCCTTCAGGGGATTTGAACACTGAAGCTTTCTTT. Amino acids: CASSPSGDLNTEAFF.

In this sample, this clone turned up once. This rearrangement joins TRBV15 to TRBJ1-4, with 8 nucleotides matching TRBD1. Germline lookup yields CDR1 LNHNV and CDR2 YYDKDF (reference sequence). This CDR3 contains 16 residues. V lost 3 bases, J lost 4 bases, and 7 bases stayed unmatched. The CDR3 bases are TGTGCCACCAGCAGGGGCAGGACAGGGAGTAATGAAAAACTGTTTTTT. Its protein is CATSRGRTGSNEKLFF.

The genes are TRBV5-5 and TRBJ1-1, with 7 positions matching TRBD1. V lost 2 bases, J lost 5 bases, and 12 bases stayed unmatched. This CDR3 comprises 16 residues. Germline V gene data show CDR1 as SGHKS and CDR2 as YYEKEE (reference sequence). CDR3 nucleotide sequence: TGTGCCAGCAGCTTAGGGTTCAGGGGGTCTAAGACTGAAGCTTTCTTT. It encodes CASSLGFRGSKTEAFF.

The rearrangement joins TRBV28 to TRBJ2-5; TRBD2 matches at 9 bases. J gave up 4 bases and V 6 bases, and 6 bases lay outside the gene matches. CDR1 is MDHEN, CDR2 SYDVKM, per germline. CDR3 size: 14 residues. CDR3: CASRVAGAPETQYF. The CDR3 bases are TGTGCCAGCAGGGTAGCGGGGGCCCCAGAGACCCAGTACTTC.

CDR3 in DNA: TGTGCCAGTAGCGGCCTGGGGGGTTCCTATAATTCACCCCTCCACTTT. Its protein is CASSGLGGSYNSPLHF. The chain couples TRBV19 to TRBJ1-6, with D possibly being TRBD1 (5 bases). Germline V CDR1 and CDR2: LNHDA, SQIVND (reference sequence). The CDR3 extends over 16 amino acids. Trimming left V 6 bases short and J 1 base short, with 13 bases between.